One sample yielded the 9 T cell receptor beta chains listed below, sequenced in a study of blood T cell repertoires in COVID-19. Some clones are missing from TCRdb's copy, which holds only in-frame ones; the method was immunoSEQ multiplex PCR. The table records tens of thousands of clones, roughly 85% of them present only once. Sequencing input: peripheral blood. These receptor sequences come from a human donor in a cohort sampled during active COVID-19.

The rearrangement links TRBV7-3 to TRBJ2-6; TRBD2 matches at 8 bases. The junction had 21 bases not matched to a gene; V was cut back by 5 bases and J by 0 bases. CDR3 length: 22 residues. The germline V gene encodes CDR1 SGHTA and CDR2 FQGTGA. The CDR3 DNA sequence: TGTGCCAGCAGCCCGACGGGCGGGGGGAGACCATCTTTCTTCTCTGGGGCCAACGTCCTGACTTTC. It is translated as CASSPTGGGRPSFFSGANVLTF.

The CDR3 DNA is TGTGCCAGCAGTCCTGGGACAGGGCAAGAGACCCAGTACTTC. This gives the protein CASSPGTGQETQYF. The chain links TRBV5-4 to TRBJ2-5; 9 nucleotides align to TRBD1. The germline V gene has CDR1 SGHNT and CDR2 YYREEE (reference sequence). Trimming removed 5 bases from V and 2 bases from J; junction bases left unmatched: 4. This CDR3 comprises 14 residues.

This chain connects TRBV6-5 to TRBJ2-1, with 9 bases aligning to TRBD2. Trimming at V came to 0 bases and at J to 7 bases, leaving 7 bases not matched to a gene. The CDR3 has 16 amino acids. Germline V gives CDR1 MNHEY, CDR2 SVGAGI. The CDR3 DNA is TGTGCCAGCAGTTACTCGATGGGACTAGCTTTGAATGAGCAGTTCTTC. It yields the protein CASSYSMGLALNEQFF.

This clone has only one observation. The chain employs TRBV7-2 and TRBJ1-3, with D maybe TRBD1 (5 bases). CDR1 and CDR2 from the germline V gene are SGHTA and FQGNSA. There are 16 residues in the CDR3. V lost 0 bases and J lost 7, with 16 bases in between. The CDR3 DNA sequence: TGTGCCAGCAGCTTAGCGGCCGGGGGGTTGGGTAACACCATATATTTT. Translating gives CASSLAAGGLGNTIYF.

The sample holds one count of this clone. This chain links TRBV5-5 with TRBJ2-2, with a weak D call TRBD1 (5 bases). Germline V lookup: CDR1 SGHKS, CDR2 YYEKEE (reference sequence). Trimming cost V 4 bases and J 4 bases, with 8 bases left between them. This CDR3 is built from 13 residues. CDR3 DNA sequence: TGTGCCAGCAGCGTACAGGTCACCGGGGAGCTGTTTTTT. Translation gives CASSVQVTGELFF.

The chain is built from TRBV6-1 and TRBJ1-2; D perhaps matches TRBD1 (6 bases). Between the trimmed V and J ends, which lost 2 bases and 8 bases, there was a span of 12 bases. This CDR3 has 13 amino acids. Germline loops: CDR1 MNHNS, CDR2 SASEGT. CDR3 bases: TGTGCCAGCAGTGAACGCAGGGGTGAAGGCTACACCTTC. It translates to CASSERRGEGYTF.

J is TRBJ2-4 and V is TRBV16; possible D gene TRBD1, 5 bases. This CDR3 has 16 amino acids. Trimming removed 0 bases from V and 1 base from J, with 10 bases in between. Germline CDR1 is KGHSY and CDR2 is FQNENV. CDR3 sequence reads: CASSQSRVGAKNIQYF. CDR3 DNA sequence: TGTGCCAGCAGCCAATCCAGGGTGGGGGCCAAAAACATTCAGTACTTC. Based on the CDR3 plus reference TRBV16 and TRBJ2-4, the full variable domain is GEEVAQTPKHLVRGEGQKAKLYCAPIKGHSYVFWYQQVLKNEFKFLISFQNENVFDETGMPKERFSAKCLPNSPCSLEIQATKLEDSAVYFCASSQSRVGAKNIQYFGAGTRLSVL.

The sample holds one count of this clone. The chain couples TRBV18 to TRBJ1-1, with D perhaps TRBD1 (6 bases). Trimming cost V 6 bases and J 0 bases, with 11 bases left between them. Germline CDR1 KGHSH, CDR2 LQKENI. The CDR3 spans 14 residues. CDR3 in amino acids: CASSLGQMNTEAFF. The DNA for the CDR3 is TGTGCCAGCTCCCTAGGACAGATGAACACTGAAGCTTTCTTT.

This chain links TRBV7-2 with TRBJ1-5; the match to TRBD1 covers 7 bases. Germline V lookup: CDR1 SGHTA, CDR2 FQGNSA. V shed 5 bases, J shed 3 bases, and the junction held 7 bases outside the gene matches. The CDR3 contains 15 residues. The CDR3 loop reads CASSTFTGANQPQHF. The CDR3 DNA sequence: TGTGCCAGCAGCACCTTCACAGGGGCCAATCAGCCCCAGCATTTT. The full variable domain, with the rest looked up from reference TRBV7-2 and TRBJ1-5, is GAGVSQSPSNKVTEKGKDVELRCDPISGHTALYWYRQSLGQGLEFLIYFQGNSAPDKSGLPSDRFSAERTGGSVSTLTIQRTQQEDSAVYLCASSTFTGANQPQHFGDGTRLSIL.